This TCR beta chain was recorded in a study of T cell repertoires in cytomegalovirus infection (dated by TCRdb to about 2019). Turning to the overall study: Donor HLA type was relevant to the analysis, because carriage of CMV infection together with the matching HLA type was indicated by public TCR beta signatures. General conclusions and limits of the study: Cumulative frequency of public TCR beta family members discriminated carriers of CMV infection plus the relevant HLA type in this cohort and an independent 352-donor cohort. The ex vivo response was dominated by HLA-C-restricted CMV-specific TCR beta clonotypes, which also provided the single most frequent clonotype in two of eight donors.

Cut back by 5 bases and 2 bases, the V and J ends lie 8 bases apart. CDR1 is given as SGHTA and CDR2 as FQGNSA, both from the germline V gene. The CDR3 contains 13 residues, cysteine and phenylalanine counted. The entry retains the CDR3 DNA only, 39 bases that are in frame from base 1. This clonotype was counted at least ten times. It lacks a known antigen. No base qualities exist here, and no much larger clone lies one base off it. Sequencing took place on an Illumina HiSeq 1500. TCRdb passed the public sequencing reads through fastp at Q25 and MiXCR, retaining productive beta sequences. Records with the same CDR3 protein are collapsed into one entry carrying the most frequent genes and DNA. Within this sample are under 850,000 distinct CDR3 sequences, with under 40% of them counted one time only. The top ten hold around 3% of the sample.

The sequencing input was PBMCs. This TCR derives from a human donor in good health (CMV status not recorded). Some clones in this sample may be carry-over from other donors' samples. The chain is encoded by TRBV7-2 joined to TRBJ2-3; no D gene can be assigned with confidence. The sequence in DNA is TGTGCCAGCAGCCACGATATCACAGATACGCAGTATTTT. Translation gives CASSHDITDTQYF.